This entry lists 20 T cell receptor beta chains sequenced from one sample in a study of OX40 agonist ivuxolimab in advanced cancers. Using immunoSEQ multiplex PCR, the repertoire was profiled, and TCRdb retains in-frame clones only, with some absent. The sample comprises more than 75,000 clones, under 95% of which are singletons, and around 0.71% rests with the top ten. The sample here was CD4+ or CD8+ T cells sorted from blood, taken in a trial of the OX40 agonist ivuxolimab. These receptors originate from an adult with an advanced solid tumor such as melanoma, head and neck, liver or kidney cancer.

The chain is built from TRBV6-6 and TRBJ2-2; D may be TRBD2 (6 bases). This CDR3 region has 14 residues. V shed 2 bases and J shed 5 bases, with 9 bases lying between them. The V gene's germline CDR1 is MNHNY and CDR2 SVGAGI (reference sequence). CDR3 in amino acids: CASSYLAGTGELFF. The CDR3 nucleotides read TGTGCCAGCAGTTACCTGGCGGGGACCGGGGAGCTGTTTTTT.

A note on this clone: One junction end disagrees with the germline gene, perhaps due to a read error. The V call is TRBV7-2, the J call TRBJ2-7, with 11 bases lining up with TRBD2. CDR1 and CDR2 (germline): SGHTA, FQGNSA. The CDR3 is 14 residues long. The CDR3 loop reads CASSIAGGPNEQYF. CDR3 DNA: TGTGCCAGCAGCATAGCGGGAGGGCCCAACGAGCAGTACTTC.

The count of this clone is one. This sequence joins TRBV7-9 and TRBJ1-2; D remains unclear. The CDR3 sequence is 13 residues long. Deletions cut 5 bases from V and 0 bases from J, with 7 bases between. Germline CDR1 is SEHNR and CDR2 is FQNEAQ (reference sequence). The CDR3 nucleotides are TGTGCCAGCAGCGTCACAGCTAACTATGGCTACACCTTC. Amino acids: CASSVTANYGYTF. The full variable domain, completed using reference TRBV7-9 and TRBJ1-2, is DTGVSQNPRHKITKRGQNVTFRCDPISEHNRLYWYRQTLGQGPEFLTYFQNEAQLEKSRLLSDRFSAERPKGSFSTLEIQRTEQGDSAMYLCASSVTANYGYTFGSGTRLTVV.

CDR3 loop: CASRDPTGTGSYEQYF. The CDR3 DNA follows: TGTGCCAGCAGAGACCCAACCGGGACAGGGAGCTACGAGCAGTACTTC. This chain links TRBV6-6 with TRBJ2-7, with TRBD1 identical over 9 bases. The CDR3 runs to 16 residues. Germline V CDR1 and CDR2: MNHNY, SVGAGI (reference sequence). V lost 6 bases to trimming and J lost 3 bases; unmatched junction nucleotides: 12.

V usage is TRBV11-2 and J usage is TRBJ2-7; 7 nucleotides line up with TRBD1. The CDR3 is 15 residues long. After removal of 1 base from V and 1 base from J, the junction contained 4 bases not matched to a gene. Germline V gene sequence: CDR1 SGHAT, CDR2 FQNNGV. The CDR3 here is CASSLVRGSSYEQYF. For the CDR3, the DNA is TGTGCCAGCAGCTTAGTCAGGGGGAGTTCCTACGAGCAGTACTTC.

The chain is built from TRBV11-3 and TRBJ2-5; 8 bases are a match to TRBD1. The germline CDR1 and CDR2 sequences are SGHNT and YENEEA. The CDR3 consists of 15 residues. J was trimmed by 5 bases and V by 1 base; bases with no gene match: 6. The chain's CDR3 is CASSLGTGGGETQYF. CDR3 in DNA: TGTGCCAGCAGCTTAGGAACAGGGGGTGGTGAGACCCAGTACTTC. Full variable domain (remainder filled in from reference TRBV11-3 and TRBJ2-5): EAGVVQSPRYKIIEKKQPVAFWCNPISGHNTLYWYLQNLGQGPELLIRYENEEAVDDSQLPKDRFSAERLKGVDSTLKIQPAELGDSAVYLCASSLGTGGGETQYFGPGTRLLVL.

The chain has TRBV19 and TRBJ2-1; D remains ambiguous. Between the trimmed V and J ends, which lost 6 bases and 4 bases, there was a span of 13 bases. The CDR3 runs 14 residues. Per the germline V gene, CDR1 is LNHDA and CDR2 is SQIVND (reference sequence). The CDR3 spells CASRRSTGYNEQFF. The CDR3 coding sequence is TGTGCCAGTAGACGGTCCACTGGGTACAATGAGCAGTTCTTC.

This rearrangement joins TRBV19 to TRBJ2-7, with a tentative D call TRBD1 (6 bases). This CDR3 comprises 13 residues. CDR1 and CDR2 from the germline V gene are LNHDA and SQIVND (reference sequence). Deletions cut 3 bases from V and 6 bases from J, with 12 bases between. The DNA of the CDR3 is TGTGCCAGTAGTATTTCGGGCAGGGGCGAGCAGTACTTC. Protein: CASSISGRGEQYF.

The J gene is TRBJ2-5, the V gene TRBV12-5, with no clear D. Trimming stripped 1 base from V and 5 bases from J, with 11 bases between. This CDR3 is 14 amino acids long. Germline V gene data show CDR1 as LGHNT and CDR2 as FRNRAP. As DNA, the CDR3 is TGTGCTAGTGGTTTGGAGCCCAACGGGGAGACCCAGTACTTC. The encoded protein is CASGLEPNGETQYF.

V and J are TRBV29-1 and TRBJ2-1; unclear D gene. This CDR3 contains 11 residues. Looked up from germline, CDR1 is SQVTM and CDR2 is ANQGSEA. Trimming cost V 7 bases and J 2 bases, with 6 bases left between them. The CDR3 protein is CSAATYNEQFF. In DNA, the CDR3 is TGCAGCGCCGCAACCTACAATGAGCAGTTCTTC.

The table lists this clone with a few counts. V usage is TRBV19 and J usage is TRBJ1-2; 8 nucleotides align to TRBD1. This CDR3 is 14 amino acids long. With 5 bases clipped from V and 4 bases from J, the junction kept 6 bases outside the gene matches. Looked up from germline, CDR1 is LNHDA and CDR2 is SQIVND (reference sequence). This CDR3 is CASSGTGFAYGYTF. The CDR3 DNA follows: TGTGCCAGTAGTGGGACAGGTTTCGCCTATGGCTACACCTTC. The full variable domain, completed using reference TRBV19 and TRBJ1-2, is DGGITQSPKYLFRKEGQNVTLSCEQNLNHDAMYWYRQDPGQGLRLIYYSQIVNDFQKGDIAEGYSVSREKKESFPLTVTSAQKNPTAFYLCASSGTGFAYGYTFGSGTRLTVV.

This clone was seen ten or more times. The rearrangement links TRBV10-3 to TRBJ1-6; the match to TRBD1 covers 7 bases. CDR1 and CDR2 (germline): ENHRY, SYGVKD. This CDR3 region has 15 residues. J gave up 6 bases and V 6 bases, and 8 bases lay outside the gene matches. CDR3 nucleotide sequence: TGTGCCATCAGAGCCGGGACAGAAGCTAATTCACCCCTCCACTTT. It encodes CAIRAGTEANSPLHF.

This clone was seen once. The chain is built from TRBV19 and TRBJ2-7, with 8 bases lining up with TRBD2. CDR1 and CDR2 from the germline V gene are LNHDA and SQIVND (reference sequence). The length of the CDR3 is 16 residues. J gave up 5 bases and V 1 base, and 10 bases lay outside the gene matches. CDR3 DNA sequence: TGTGCCAGTAGTATAGTTGCGGGGGGCGCTGGGAACGAGCAGTACTTC. This translates into CASSIVAGGAGNEQYF.

The chain couples TRBV5-1 to TRBJ2-7, with 7 bases aligning to TRBD1. Looked up from germline, CDR1 is SGHRS and CDR2 is YFSETQ. After removal of 5 bases from V and 2 bases from J, the junction contained 4 bases not matched to a gene. The CDR3 contains 13 residues. CDR3 coding DNA: TGCGCCAGCAGTCTGACAGGGCCCTACGAGCAGTACTTC. It specifies CASSLTGPYEQYF.

Only one count was recorded for this clone. The rearrangement links TRBV27 to TRBJ2-6, with D maybe TRBD1 (6 bases). This CDR3 has 17 amino acids. V lost 1 base and J 0 bases, leaving 10 bases between the germline ends. CDR1 is MNHEY and CDR2 is SMNVEV in the germline V gene (reference sequence). The CDR3 sequence: CASSLFSRGSGANVLTF. The CDR3 DNA reads TGTGCCAGCAGTTTATTCTCCAGGGGCTCTGGGGCCAACGTCCTGACTTTC.

Comment on this clone: This same CDR3 is encoded by further DNA sequences in the sample. V gene TRBV5-1 combines with J gene TRBJ2-2; D is unresolved. Germline-derived CDR1 and CDR2 are SGHRS and YFSETQ. With 0 bases removed from V and 5 bases from J, the gap between germline ends came to 5 bases. The CDR3 sequence is 13 residues long. Here the CDR3 reads CASSLVGTGELFF. The CDR3 region has the DNA TGCGCCAGCAGCTTGGTCGGGACCGGGGAGCTGTTTTTT.

V and J are TRBV7-2 and TRBJ2-5; D uncertain. V dropped 1 base and J dropped 5 bases, with 5 bases sitting between them. Per germline, CDR1 SGHTA and CDR2 FQGNSA. The CDR3 sequence is 12 residues long. The DNA of the CDR3 is TGTGCCAGCAGCTTAGTTTGGGAGACCCAGTACTTC. Translation: CASSLVWETQYF.

The genes are TRBV7-8 and TRBJ1-1; D is perhaps TRBD1 (5 bases). Trimming took 2 bases from V and 5 from J, leaving 9 bases between them. The CDR3 is made up of 13 amino acids. Germline V gene data show CDR1 as SGHVS and CDR2 as FQNEAQ. CDR3 amino acids: CASSLLRGTEAFF. Written as DNA, the CDR3 is TGTGCCAGCAGCTTACTCCGGGGGACTGAAGCTTTCTTT.

The chain links TRBV6-1 to TRBJ2-1, with 7 bases aligning to TRBD2. The germline V gene encodes CDR1 MNHNS and CDR2 SASEGT. After removal of 6 bases from V and 0 bases from J, the junction contained 5 bases not matched to a gene. The CDR3 covers 15 residues. This CDR3 reads CASRLSGNSYNEQFF. The DNA for the CDR3 is TGTGCCAGCAGGCTGAGCGGGAACTCCTACAATGAGCAGTTCTTC.

V is TRBV28 and J is TRBJ2-4; weak D call: TRBD1 (6 bases). Germline V CDR1 and CDR2: MDHEN, SYDVKM. V gave up 6 bases and J gave up 7 bases, with 13 bases separating them. CDR3 length: 13 residues. The CDR3 DNA reads TGTGCCAGCAGGAGGGAAGGGGGTAACATTCAGTACTTC. Translating it yields CASRREGGNIQYF.